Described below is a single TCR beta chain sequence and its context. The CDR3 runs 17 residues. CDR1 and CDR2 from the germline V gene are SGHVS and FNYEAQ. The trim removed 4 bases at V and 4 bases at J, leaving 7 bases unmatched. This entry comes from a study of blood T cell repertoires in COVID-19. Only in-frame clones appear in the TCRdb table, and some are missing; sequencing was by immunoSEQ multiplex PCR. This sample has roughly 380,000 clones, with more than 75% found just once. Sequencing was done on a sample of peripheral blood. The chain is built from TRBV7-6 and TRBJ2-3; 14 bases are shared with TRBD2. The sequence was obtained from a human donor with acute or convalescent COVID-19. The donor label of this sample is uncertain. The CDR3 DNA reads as TGTGCCAGCAGCTCCGGGACTAGCGGGAGCGGAGCAGATACGCAGTATTTT. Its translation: CASSSGTSGSGADTQYF. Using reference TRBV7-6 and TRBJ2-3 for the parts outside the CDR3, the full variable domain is GAGVSQSPRYKVTKRGQDVALRCDPISGHVSLYWYRQALGQGPEFLTYFNYEAQQDKSGLPNDRFSAERPEGSISTLTIQRTEQRDSAMYRCASSSGTSGSGADTQYFGPGTRLTVL.